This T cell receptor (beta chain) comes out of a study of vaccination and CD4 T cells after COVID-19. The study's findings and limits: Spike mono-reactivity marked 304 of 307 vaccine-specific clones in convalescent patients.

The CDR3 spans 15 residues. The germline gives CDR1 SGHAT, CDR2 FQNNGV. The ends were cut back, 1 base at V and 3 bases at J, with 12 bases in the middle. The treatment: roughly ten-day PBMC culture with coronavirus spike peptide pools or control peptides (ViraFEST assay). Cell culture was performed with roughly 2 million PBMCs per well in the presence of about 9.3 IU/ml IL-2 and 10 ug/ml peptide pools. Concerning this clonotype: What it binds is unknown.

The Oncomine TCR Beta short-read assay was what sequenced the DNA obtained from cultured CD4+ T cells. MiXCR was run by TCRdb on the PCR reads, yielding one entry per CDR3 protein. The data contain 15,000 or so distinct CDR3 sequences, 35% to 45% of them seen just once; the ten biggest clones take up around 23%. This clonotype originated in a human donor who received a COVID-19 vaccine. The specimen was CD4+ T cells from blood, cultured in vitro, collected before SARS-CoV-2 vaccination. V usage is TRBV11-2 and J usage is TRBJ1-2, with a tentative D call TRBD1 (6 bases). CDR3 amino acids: CASSLAGAGYYGYTF. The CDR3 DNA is TGTGCCAGCAGCTTAGCAGGGGCAGGGTACTATGGCTACACCTTC.